The rows below give T cell receptor beta chains drawn from one sample of a study of blood T cell repertoires in COVID-19. Clones were sequenced by immunoSEQ multiplex PCR, and TCRdb holds only the in-frame ones, with some missing. This table holds roughly 70,000 clones, roughly nine tenths found once. Sequenced input: peripheral blood. The receptors come from a man between 45 and 60 years old with COVID-19, enrolled during active disease. Each CDR3 is given with its conserved first and last residue. The order of the fields is D gene, V gene, J gene, clone size, CDR3 DNA, CDR3 protein. The D gene is left open where the match is weak. Size is stated for part of the rows, as once, few or many counts, or as a class when the clone is expanded.

D gene: -; V gene: TRBV9; J gene: TRBJ2-5; clone size: -; CDR3 DNA: TGTGCCAGCAGCGTAGCTGGGGCAGAGACCCAGTACTTC; CDR3 protein: CASSVAGAETQYF
D gene: TRBD1; V gene: TRBV2; J gene: TRBJ2-2; clone size: -; CDR3 DNA: TGTGCCAGCAGTCCCTCCCGACAGGGAATGGCGAACACCGGGGAGCTGTTTTTT; CDR3 protein: CASSPSRQGMANTGELFF
D gene: TRBD1; V gene: TRBV28; J gene: TRBJ2-5; clone size: -; CDR3 DNA: TGTGCCAGCAGGGGACAGGGACGAGAGACCCAGTACTTC; CDR3 protein: CASRGQGRETQYF
D gene: TRBD1; V gene: TRBV28; J gene: TRBJ1-2; clone size: -; CDR3 DNA: TGTGCCAGCAATCCGTCCGGGGACAGGGGGAACTATGGCTACACCTTC; CDR3 protein: CASNPSGDRGNYGYTF
D gene: -; V gene: TRBV6-2/TRBV6-3; J gene: TRBJ2-3; clone size: -; CDR3 DNA: TGTGCCAGCACCCCCTTGGGGCGGAGCACAGATACGCAGTATTTT; CDR3 protein: CASTPLGRSTDTQYF
D gene: TRBD2; V gene: TRBV10-3; J gene: TRBJ2-5; clone size: -; CDR3 DNA: TGTGCCATCAGTGGCCCGGGAGGGCAAGAGACCCAGTACTTC; CDR3 protein: CAISGPGGQETQYF
D gene: TRBD1; V gene: TRBV24-1; J gene: TRBJ1-5; clone size: -; CDR3 DNA: TGTGCCACCAGTGATGCCACAGGGGCGGGCAATCAGCCCCAGCATTTT; CDR3 protein: CATSDATGAGNQPQHF
D gene: TRBD1; V gene: TRBV24-1; J gene: TRBJ2-3; clone size: -; CDR3 DNA: TGTGCCACCAGTGATTTGAAGGGGGCTCTTACAGATACGCAGTATTTT; CDR3 protein: CATSDLKGALTDTQYF
D gene: -; V gene: TRBV9; J gene: TRBJ1-3; clone size: -; CDR3 DNA: TGTGCCAGCAGCGTAGAGGGGGTCGGCTCTGGAAACACCATATATTTT; CDR3 protein: CASSVEGVGSGNTIYF
D gene: TRBD1; V gene: TRBV19; J gene: TRBJ1-5; clone size: -; CDR3 DNA: TGTGCCACCAGACAGGGCGTTCAGCCCCAGCATTTT; CDR3 protein: CATRQGVQPQHF
D gene: TRBD1; V gene: TRBV24-1; J gene: TRBJ2-1; clone size: -; CDR3 DNA: TGTGCCACCAGTGATTTGGGACAGGGGAGCGGGTCCTCCTACAATGAGCAGTTCTTC; CDR3 protein: CATSDLGQGSGSSYNEQFF
D gene: -; V gene: TRBV20-1; J gene: TRBJ2-1; clone size: -; CDR3 DNA: TGCAGTGCTTCCATCGGGGATGAGCAGTTCTTC; CDR3 protein: CSASIGDEQFF
D gene: -; V gene: TRBV4-2; J gene: TRBJ2-3; clone size: -; CDR3 DNA: TGTGCCAGCAGCCAAAGTTCCTCCGGGATGGACGGGCTGTATACGCAGTATTTT; CDR3 protein: CASSQSSSGMDGLYTQYF
D gene: TRBD1; V gene: TRBV6-5; J gene: TRBJ2-7; clone size: -; CDR3 DNA: TGTGCCAGCAGTTCGACAGGGGGCGAGCAGTACTTC; CDR3 protein: CASSSTGGEQYF
D gene: TRBD1; V gene: TRBV19; J gene: TRBJ2-7; clone size: -; CDR3 DNA: TGTGCCAGTAGTACACACAGGGGGAGCTCCTACGAGCAGTACTTC; CDR3 protein: CASSTHRGSSYEQYF
D gene: TRBD1; V gene: TRBV10-3; J gene: TRBJ2-2; clone size: -; CDR3 DNA: TGTGCCATCAGTGATACAGGGGGTTTCACCGGGGAGCTGTTTTTT; CDR3 protein: CAISDTGGFTGELFF
D gene: TRBD2; V gene: TRBV7-3; J gene: TRBJ2-1; clone size: -; CDR3 DNA: TGTGCCAGCAGCTTTTACGGGAGGGCTAATGAGCAGTTCTTC; CDR3 protein: CASSFYGRANEQFF
D gene: TRBD1; V gene: TRBV7-9; J gene: TRBJ2-1; clone size: -; CDR3 DNA: TGTGCCAGCACCCGACAGGGGAAGAATGAGCAGTTCTTC; CDR3 protein: CASTRQGKNEQFF
D gene: -; V gene: TRBV6-5; J gene: TRBJ2-7; clone size: -; CDR3 DNA: TGTGCCAGCAGCCGACTGTCCAACTCCTACGAGCAGTACTTC; CDR3 protein: CASSRLSNSYEQYF
D gene: TRBD2; V gene: TRBV12-5; J gene: TRBJ2-1; clone size: few; CDR3 DNA: TGTGCTAGTGGCCGCGGACTAGCGGGAGTGGCTAATGAGCAGTTCTTC; CDR3 protein: CASGRGLAGVANEQFF